This T cell receptor (beta chain) was sequenced in a study of tumor and adjacent non-tumor tissue in lung cancer (dated by TCRdb to 2017 to 2018). Study-level background: Patients with adenocarcinoma (approximately 13), squamous cell carcinoma (2) and small cell lung cancer (1) were included in the cohort. Among the roughly 15 patients, ages ranged from about 31 to 76 years, about 10 were men and 5 were women, and disease was TNM stage I to III. Sequencing produced about 130,000,000 productive TCRbeta reads in total, an average of approximately 4 million reads per sample. The study compared bulk TCRbeta repertoires between lung tumor tissue and matched distant non-tumor lung tissue from about 14 lung cancer patients. TCRbeta CDR3 sequencing was performed on 25 to 35 paired specimens, with one tumor sample and one normal lung sample collected per patient.

RNA was isolated from bulk unsorted tissue, and RNA quality was assessed with a NanoDrop ND-1000 and an Agilent 2100. All donors had newly diagnosed lung cancer, had not received prior chemotherapy, and were admitted for thoracic surgery in China between August and November 2014. Patients with previous radiotherapy or chemotherapy, or with another concurrent cancer, were excluded from the study. Surgical tissue pieces of roughly 1-2 cm3 were preserved in RNAlater solution and were kept at -80 degrees C until use. The CDR3, from cysteine to phenylalanine, totals 14 residues. Only the CDR3 DNA stays, 42 bases, in frame from base 1. CDR1 and CDR2 were assigned from the germline V gene as MNHEY and SVGAGI. Library generation was performed with multiplex PCR. The sequencer was an Illumina HiSeq 2500. TCRbeta libraries were constructed through three rounds of nested PCR with primers (Table S4) according to protocols adapted from ARM-PCR. PCR products of 200-500 bp were gel-excised and purified with the QIAquick gel extraction kit before sequencing. The authors' pipeline ran thus. Reads were cleaned with Trimmomatic, merged with FLASH into complete CDR3 sequences, and assigned to V(D)J germline segments with MiTCR. Clonal diversity was computed as the inverse Simpson's index with VDJtools. A read counted as productive if the sequence was in-frame and lacked a premature stop codon. Clones were called with MiXCR by TCRdb after fastp trimmed the public reads at Q25, and only in-frame beta chains were retained. Rows with a matching CDR3 protein are joined into one entry that keeps the most common DNA and genes. The V and J calls shown here were made by TCRdb, not taken from the authors' results. For this sample the table gives 120,000 or so distinct CDR3 sequences, of which 60% to 70% were detected only once. The top ten clones comprise around 13% of the sample.

Details on this clonotype: Its antigen remains unidentified. One end of the junction is discordant with germline, which a read error may explain.

The study at large found these results: Because peripheral blood was not sequenced, the blood TCRbeta repertoires of the lung cancer patients in the study went unexamined. Significantly higher TCR diversity was found in younger patients, and higher tumor TCR diversity was associated with shorter overall and disease-free survival. In normal lung, the top 100 clones accounted for a significantly larger cumulative share of the repertoire than in tumor tissue. TCR diversity (inverse Simpson) was significantly higher in tumor than in normal lung tissue (roughly 430 vs 170, P = 0.0075, Mann-Whitney U test). With only around 16 patients in the cohort, the authors noted that larger samples and more detailed clinical data are needed. The sequencing platform is not named in the methods, and unique molecular identifiers are not mentioned.

The rearrangement combines TRBV6-5 with TRBJ1-5; the D segment could be TRBD1, given 6 matching bases. Material: lung tumor tissue. The TCR sequence derives from a man aged 30-40 years with non-small cell lung cancer. The sequenced DNA: TGTGCCAGCAGCTACTCGAAAGGGACACCGCCCCAGCATTTT. It translates as CASSYSKGTPPQHF.